These T cell receptor beta chains were read from a single sample in a study of response to subunit inactivated influenza vaccine. TCRdb fed the RT-PCR reads into MiXCR, producing one record per CDR3 protein. Among 550,000 to 800,000 distinct CDR3 sequences, 15% to 18% were seen once, and the ten largest hold roughly 10%. Sequencing was performed on PBMCs from blood, taken about 12 days after vaccination. All receptors derive from a man aged 45-60 years who received an inactivated influenza vaccine. CDR3s include the opening cysteine and the closing phenylalanine or tryptophan. The D gene is left open where the match is weak. Some rows have no size entry. The others give once, few or many, or a class for an expanded clone.

>-|TRBJ2-1|TRBD2|TRBV10-2
TGCGCCAGCAGTGGCCTAGCGGGGGGGCTATACAATGAGCAGTTCTTC
CASSGLAGGLYNEQFF
>-|TRBJ1-1|TRBD1|TRBV10-1
TGCGCCAGCAGTGAAAGATCCGGGACAGGGAGAACTGAAGCTTTCTTT
CASSERSGTGRTEAFF
>few|TRBJ2-7|TRBD1|TRBV9
TGTGCCAGCAGCGTAGGTGGACAGGCCAAATACGAGCAGTACTTC
CASSVGGQAKYEQYF
>many|TRBJ1-2|-|TRBV5-1
TGTGCCAGCAGTCAGACAGTGAACTATGGCTACACCTTC
CASSQTVNYGYTF
>few|TRBJ2-7|-|TRBV6-5
TGTGCCAGCAGTTCCGGGACACAGGTTGAGCAGTACTTC
CASSSGTQVEQYF
>-|TRBJ2-7|-|TRBV29-1
TGCAGCGTTGAAGACGAGACAGAGTACGAGCAGTACTTC
CSVEDETEYEQYF
>few|TRBJ2-7|TRBD1|TRBV2
TGTGCCAGCAGATGGGGACAGGACTCCTACGAGCAGTACTTC
CASRWGQDSYEQYF
>-|TRBJ1-4|-|TRBV7-6
TGTGCCAGCAGCTTAGAAGCAGGGGCGGGTGAAAAACTGTTTTTT
CASSLEAGAGEKLFF
>-|TRBJ2-2|TRBD1|TRBV10-3
TGTGCCATCAGTGAGTCTAACAGGGGGCGAACCGGGGAGCTGTTTTTT
CAISESNRGRTGELFF
>-|TRBJ2-5|-|TRBV2
TGTGCCAGCACCGGCAGGGAAGAGACCCAGTACTTC
CASTGREETQYF
>-|TRBJ1-5|TRBD1|TRBV4-1
TGCGCCAGCAGCCAAGGGGGGACAGGGTCCCAGCCCCAGCATTTT
CASSQGGTGSQPQHF
>many|TRBJ2-7|-|TRBV5-1
TGCGCCAGCAGCCGCGACGGGTACGAGCAGTACTTC
CASSRDGYEQYF
>-|TRBJ1-5|-|TRBV10-3
TGTGCCACCCGAGTGGACGGCAATCAGCCCCAGCATTTT
CATRVDGNQPQHF
>-|TRBJ2-7|TRBD2|TRBV28
TGTGCCAGCAGTTCTCCTTTAGCGGGAGTAGACGAGCAGTACTTC
CASSSPLAGVDEQYF
>-|TRBJ2-6|-|TRBV18
TGTGCCAGCTCACCACCGGGCCGGACACACTCTGGGGCCAACGTCCTGACTTTC
CASSPPGRTHSGANVLTF
>few|TRBJ1-5|-|TRBV4-1
TGCGCCAGCAGCCACGGGTGGGTGCAATTCCAGCCCCAGCATTTT
CASSHGWVQFQPQHF
>few|TRBJ2-1|TRBD1|TRBV7-8
TGTGCCAGCAGCAACGAGAGACCGGGACAGACCTCCTACAATGAGCAGTTCTTC
CASSNERPGQTSYNEQFF
>few|TRBJ2-6|-|TRBV7-2
TGTGCCAGCAGCCTTACTAGCAATCCCGGGGCCAACGTCCTGACTTTC
CASSLTSNPGANVLTF
>-|TRBJ2-7|-|TRBV4-2
TGTGCCAGCAGCCAAGACCCCGAAAGCTCCTACGAGCAGTACTTC
CASSQDPESSYEQYF
>few|TRBJ2-1|-|TRBV6-2/TRBV6-3
TGTGCCAGCAGTTACTCGATCAGGGTTCGGTCCTACAATGAGCAGTTCTTC
CASSYSIRVRSYNEQFF